This T cell receptor (beta chain) came from a study of blood T cells in healthy people across ages. Losses at the gene ends were 5 bases for V and 6 bases for J; bases not matched to a gene: 11. Germline CDR1 DFQATT, CDR2 SNEGSKA (reference sequence). The CDR3 extends over 14 amino acids. The use of a sample-barcoded 5' primer and a J-beta primer mix characterized a second PCR of roughly 6 to 11 cycles. TCRdb reanalysed the 5' RACE reads using MiXCR and keeps one entry per CDR3 protein. The sample yields about 720,000 distinct CDR3 sequences, approximately 21% seen once. This clonotype came up a few times.

J is TRBJ2-3 and V is TRBV20-1; TRBD2 agrees at 7 bases. The sample comprised blood. The sequence came from a man aged 65-85 years in good health. The CDR3, as DNA: TGCAGTGCTTCCACCGGGACTAATGGTGATACGCAGTATTTT. This sequence encodes CSASTGTNGDTQYF.